This T cell receptor (beta chain) appears in the sequencing data of a study of blood T cell repertoires in COVID-19. Study-level information: T cells, B-cell-depleted T cells, or PBMCs provided the cDNA or gDNA that served as material.

Original methodology: Estimated nucleated cell counts came from reference gene primer amplification. Assay used: immunoSEQ multiplex PCR; TCRdb lists only in-frame clones, some missing. Clonal size and the V and J genes are those of that table, whereas D and trimming came from the DNA. The table shows roughly 260,000 clones, with more than 70% occurring only once. The sample was peripheral blood. The receptor was isolated from a woman between 25 and 40 years old with COVID-19, enrolled during active disease.

CDR3 sequence reads: CASSIGGREETQYF. The DNA of the CDR3 is TGTGCCAGTAGTATAGGCGGCAGAGAAGAGACCCAGTACTTC. V gene TRBV19 combines with J gene TRBJ2-5; D not resolved. This CDR3 is built from 14 residues. V was pared by 1 base and J by 3 bases, with 9 bases between. CDR1 is LNHDA, CDR2 SQIVND, per germline (reference sequence).